The 24 T cell receptor beta chains in this list originate from one sample, sequenced in a study of T cell responses to AZD1222 COVID-19 vaccine. The data were produced by immunoSEQ multiplex PCR, yet TCRdb's version contains in-frame clones alone and is incomplete. The sample holds 120,000 or so clones, approximately 90% seen once. The source was peripheral blood, collected 28 days after the second dose of the MenACWY control vaccine. The receptors come from an adult who received the MenACWY meningococcal vaccine as a control.

The CDR3 reads CASSLLAGGYYEQYF. In nucleotides, the CDR3 is TGTGCCAGCAGTCTACTAGCGGGCGGATACTACGAGCAGTACTTC. The chain joins TRBV7-9 to TRBJ2-7; 9 bases fit TRBD2. The V gene end was trimmed by 6 bases and the J gene end by 3 bases; junction bases not matched to a gene: 9. Germline V gene data show CDR1 as SEHNR and CDR2 as FQNEAQ (reference sequence). This CDR3 spans 15 amino acids.

The rearrangement joins TRBV3-1 (or the pseudogene TRBV3-2) to TRBJ2-3; weak D call: TRBD1 (5 bases). There are 14 residues in the CDR3. Trimming left V 4 bases short and J 10 bases short, with 18 bases between. Germline-derived CDR1 and CDR2 are LGHDT and YNNKEL (reference sequence). The CDR3 loop is CASSPRLDTPPQYF. The CDR3 DNA follows: TGTGCCAGCAGCCCGCGTTTGGACACCCCCCCGCAGTATTTT.

This chain joins TRBV28 and TRBJ2-7; 7 positions agree with TRBD2. The germline V gene has CDR1 MDHEN and CDR2 SYDVKM. The V gene end was trimmed by 11 bases and the J gene end by 2 bases; junction bases not matched to a gene: 9. The CDR3 spans 13 residues. CDR3: CACHEGGTYEQYF. The CDR3 coding sequence is TGTGCCTGCCATGAGGGAGGGACCTACGAGCAGTACTTC. The variable domain in full, completed from reference TRBV28 and TRBJ2-7, reads DVKVTQSSRYLVKRTGEKVFLECVQDMDHENMFWYRQDPGLGLRLIYFSYDVKMKEKGDIPEGYSVSREKKERFSLILESASTNQTSMYLCACHEGGTYEQYFGPGTRLTVT.

The chain joins TRBV4-3 to TRBJ1-2; 10 nucleotides align to TRBD1. CDR3 length: 14 residues. Germline loops: CDR1 LGHNA, CDR2 YSLEER. Trimming at V came to 6 bases and at J to 6 bases, leaving 7 bases not matched to a gene. The DNA of the CDR3 is TGCGCCAGCAGTCACCGGGACAGGGGCGATGGCTACACCTTC. It encodes CASSHRDRGDGYTF.

The CDR3 reads CASSLTGRDQDEQFF. The DNA of the CDR3 is TGTGCCAGCAGCTTAACTGGACGCGATCAAGATGAGCAGTTCTTC. J is TRBJ2-1 and V is TRBV7-3; D is undetermined. The CDR3 is made up of 15 amino acids. CDR1 SGHTA and CDR2 FQGTGA come from the germline V gene. The V end was cut by 0 bases, the J end by 8 bases, with 14 bases between.

V and J are TRBV19 and TRBJ2-5; no clear D gene. Germline CDR1 is LNHDA and CDR2 is SQIVND (reference sequence). There are 14 residues in the CDR3. Trimming cost V 4 bases and J 1 base, with 10 bases left between them. The CDR3 spells CASSNRAGQETQYF. The CDR3 DNA sequence: TGTGCCAGTAGTAATCGGGCAGGCCAAGAGACCCAGTACTTC.

V and J are TRBV28 and TRBJ1-2; 7 bases are shared with TRBD1. The germline V gene encodes CDR1 MDHEN and CDR2 SYDVKM. The CDR3 totals 13 residues. V gave up 5 bases and J gave up 6 bases; unmatched junction bases: 6. CDR3 amino acids: CASSTGTANGYTF. In DNA, the CDR3 is TGTGCCAGCAGTACCGGGACAGCGAATGGCTACACCTTC.

To note about this clone: Additional DNA sequences in this sample encode the identical CDR3. The V gene is TRBV9, the J gene TRBJ1-3; D is unresolved. This CDR3 spans 15 amino acids. The germline gives CDR1 SGDLS, CDR2 YYNGEE. V was pared by 0 bases and J by 0 bases, with 7 bases between. In nucleotides, the CDR3 is TGTGCCAGCAGCGTAGATTTGTCCTCTGGAAACACCATATATTTT. It translates to CASSVDLSSGNTIYF.

The chain links TRBV7-9 to TRBJ2-7, with D tentatively TRBD1 or TRBD2 (5 bases each). The CDR3 consists of 15 residues. V was trimmed by 0 bases and J by 3 bases, leaving 12 bases between them. CDR1 and CDR2 from the germline V gene are SEHNR and FQNEAQ (reference sequence). CDR3: CASSLAGRANYEQYF. In DNA, the CDR3 is TGTGCCAGCAGCTTAGCGGGGCGGGCGAACTACGAGCAGTACTTC.

This chain connects TRBV15 to TRBJ2-1; 8 bases align to TRBD1. With V trimmed by 0 bases and J by 3 bases, 1 base remained unmatched. The CDR3 is 15 residues long. Germline values: CDR1 LNHNV, CDR2 YYDKDF (reference sequence). The CDR3 is CATSRDTGGYNEQFF. The CDR3 DNA is TGTGCCACCAGCAGAGATACAGGGGGCTACAATGAGCAGTTCTTC.

The rearrangement links TRBV18 to TRBJ2-3, with D maybe TRBD2 (5 bases). CDR1 KGHSH and CDR2 LQKENI come from the germline V gene. The ends were cut back, 1 base at V and 3 bases at J, with 14 bases in the middle. CDR3 length: 16 amino acids. DNA of the CDR3: TGTGCCAGCTCACCACTTGCAGCGGCTCCGACAGATACGCAGTATTTT. Translation gives CASSPLAAAPTDTQYF. Using reference TRBV18 and TRBJ2-3 for the parts outside the CDR3, the full variable domain is NAGVMQNPRHLVRRRGQEARLRCSPMKGHSHVYWYRQLPEEGLKFMVYLQKENIIDESGMPKERFSAEFPKEGPSILRIQQVVRGDSAAYFCASSPLAAAPTDTQYFGPGTRLTVL.

The chain employs TRBV28 and TRBJ1-1, with 7 bases fitting TRBD1. Germline assignment: CDR1 MDHEN and CDR2 SYDVKM. The V segment lost 3 bases and the J segment 1 base; nucleotides outside the gene matches: 5. This CDR3 is built from 15 residues. The CDR3 sequence is CASSLTGLRNTEAFF. CDR3 nucleotides: TGTGCCAGCAGTTTGACAGGGCTTAGGAACACTGAAGCTTTCTTT.

The chain employs TRBV28 and TRBJ2-1; 15 nucleotides agree with TRBD2. Per germline, CDR1 MDHEN and CDR2 SYDVKM. The CDR3 extends over 19 amino acids. The ends lost 6 bases at V and 9 bases at J; junction bases unmatched: 18. The CDR3 loop is CASSSPGLAGGLQFVEQFF. CDR3 bases: TGTGCCAGCAGCTCCCCGGGACTAGCGGGAGGACTTCAATTTGTTGAGCAGTTCTTC.

The chain joins TRBV2 to TRBJ1-1; D is uncertain. The germline CDR1 and CDR2 sequences are SNHLY and FYNNEI. The CDR3 covers 14 residues. The germline V and J ends were trimmed by 2 bases and 4 bases, with 11 bases remaining between them. The CDR3 DNA reads TGTGCCAGCAGTGAAACCAGTTTTTTCACTGAAGCTTTCTTT. Its protein product is CASSETSFFTEAFF. The whole variable domain, remainder taken from reference TRBV2 and TRBJ1-1, is EPEVTQTPSHQVTQMGQEVILRCVPISNHLYFYWYRQILGQKVEFLVSFYNNEISEKSEIFDDQFSVERPDGSNFTLKIRSTKLEDSAMYFCASSETSFFTEAFFGQGTRLTVV.

The chain combines TRBV27 with TRBJ2-5; D tentatively reads TRBD1 or TRBD2 (5 bases each). Trimming took off 7 bases at V and 5 bases at J, with 20 bases between the two ends. CDR3 length: 15 residues. Germline CDR1 reads MNHEY; CDR2 reads SMNVEV (reference sequence). This CDR3 is CASKAGARPMETQYF. In DNA form, the CDR3 reads TGTGCCAGCAAGGCCGGGGCTAGGCCAATGGAGACCCAGTACTTC.

The chain employs TRBV30 and TRBJ2-1, with D perhaps assigned TRBD1 or TRBD2 (6 bases each). V dropped 0 bases and J dropped 10 bases, with 16 bases sitting between them. Looked up from germline, CDR1 is GTSNPN and CDR2 is SVGIG (reference sequence). The CDR3 runs to 14 residues. CDR3: CAWSVVGLGGEQFF. The CDR3 DNA sequence: TGTGCCTGGAGTGTAGTGGGCTTGGGGGGCGAGCAGTTCTTC.

This chain links TRBV9 with TRBJ2-7; D uncertain. The CDR3 has 14 amino acids. The V end lost 0 bases, the J end lost 2 bases, and 9 bases lay between the germline ends. Germline CDR1 reads SGDLS; CDR2 reads YYNGEE. As DNA, the CDR3 is TGTGCCAGCAGCGTAGGTCCGGGTGCCTACGAGCAGTACTTC. Amino acid sequence: CASSVGPGAYEQYF.

The CDR3 spells CASSILLAGVGWNEQFF. As DNA, the CDR3 is TGTGCCAGCAGCATCCTTCTAGCGGGAGTCGGGTGGAATGAGCAGTTCTTC. The genes are TRBV5-4 and TRBJ2-1, with 10 bases identical to TRBD2. CDR3 length: 17 amino acids. With 4 bases clipped from V and 7 bases from J, the junction kept 14 bases outside the gene matches. Germline V gene sequence: CDR1 SGHNT, CDR2 YYREEE (reference sequence).

This clone showed up just a few times. Within the sample, other DNA sequences also encode this same CDR3. The chain has TRBV2 and TRBJ1-5; 9 positions agree with TRBD1. With 3 bases clipped from V and 2 bases from J, the junction kept 2 bases outside the gene matches. Germline CDR1 and CDR2: SNHLY and FYNNEI. The CDR3 totals 15 residues. The CDR3 DNA follows: TGTGCCAGCAGTGAGTGGACAGGGGGCAATCAGCCCCAGCATTTT. It codes for CASSEWTGGNQPQHF. Full variable domain (outside the CDR3, taken from reference TRBV2 and TRBJ1-5): EPEVTQTPSHQVTQMGQEVILRCVPISNHLYFYWYRQILGQKVEFLVSFYNNEISEKSEIFDDQFSVERPDGSNFTLKIRSTKLEDSAMYFCASSEWTGGNQPQHFGDGTRLSIL.

CDR3 coding DNA: TGTGCCAGCAGTCTTTATTCCTGGGGAAAAGAGGACACTGAAGCTTTCTTT. It yields the protein CASSLYSWGKEDTEAFF. The V and J genes are TRBV27 and TRBJ1-1; D unclear. Trimming stripped 5 bases from V and 3 bases from J, with 22 bases between. Looked up from germline, CDR1 is MNHEY and CDR2 is SMNVEV (reference sequence). This CDR3 has 17 residues.

This clone came up once. The V and J genes are TRBV6-2 or TRBV6-3 and TRBJ1-1, with TRBD1 matching over 9 bases. The CDR3 is 15 residues long. The J segment lost 0 bases and the V segment lost 5 bases, leaving 4 bases of the junction unmatched. The germline V gene has CDR1 MNHEY and CDR2 SVGEGT. In nucleotides, the CDR3 is TGTGCCAGCAGTCACCGGGACAGGGTGAACACTGAAGCTTTCTTT. Its protein product is CASSHRDRVNTEAFF.

The chain employs TRBV25-1 and TRBJ1-2; D uncertain. This CDR3 contains 11 residues. The germline V gene encodes CDR1 MGHDK and CDR2 SYGVNS. V was cut by 3 bases and J by 5 bases, with 4 bases left in between. CDR3 amino acids: CASSDLYGYTF. For the CDR3, the DNA is TGTGCCAGCAGTGACTTGTATGGCTACACCTTC.

The chain employs TRBV12-3 or TRBV12-4 and TRBJ1-1; D is undetermined. With 3 bases removed from V and 1 base from J, the gap between germline ends came to 6 bases. The CDR3 totals 13 residues. The CDR3 loop reads CASSFNRNTEAFF. The DNA of the CDR3 is TGTGCCAGCAGTTTCAACAGGAACACTGAAGCTTTCTTT.

This clone was counted only a few times. The chain joins TRBV20-1 to TRBJ1-6; D perhaps matches TRBD1 (5 bases). From germline, CDR1 is DFQATT and CDR2 SNEGSKA (reference sequence). This CDR3 region has 10 residues. The germline V and J ends were trimmed by 3 bases and 19 bases, with 13 bases remaining between them. The CDR3 nucleotides are TGCAGTGCTAGCAGCGGACAACGACACTTT. This sequence encodes CSASSGQRHF.